These T cell receptor beta chains were read from a single sample in a study of blood T cell repertoires in COVID-19. Only in-frame clones appear in the TCRdb table, and some are missing; sequencing was by immunoSEQ multiplex PCR. The sample holds some 170,000 clones, about 80% seen once. Sequenced sample: peripheral blood. Source of these receptors: a man aged 55 to 70 with acute or convalescent COVID-19. The CDR3 runs from the conserved cysteine through the conserved F or W. A D gene is named only where the DNA matches it firmly. Only part of the rows carry a size: once, few, many, or a class if the clone is expanded.

cdr3_nt: TGTGCCAGCAGCGCGCGGGGGGGCAATCAGCCCCAGCATTTT; cdr3_aa: CASSARGGNQPQHF; d_call: NA; clone_size: few; j_call: TRBJ1-5; v_call: TRBV6-4
cdr3_nt: TGTGCCAGCACCCCCTGGGGACTAGCTGGTGATAGCACTAGCACAGATACGCAGTATTTT; cdr3_aa: CASTPWGLAGDSTSTDTQYF; d_call: TRBD2; clone_size: NA; j_call: TRBJ2-3; v_call: TRBV2
cdr3_nt: TGCGCCAGCAGTGAGGACAGCTCCTACAATGAGCAGTTCTTC; cdr3_aa: CASSEDSSYNEQFF; d_call: NA; clone_size: NA; j_call: TRBJ2-1; v_call: TRBV10-1
cdr3_nt: TGTGCCAGTAGTATGTTCCGGACAGGGGGTCGGGGGGCCAACGTCCTGACTTTC; cdr3_aa: CASSMFRTGGRGANVLTF; d_call: TRBD1; clone_size: NA; j_call: TRBJ2-6; v_call: TRBV19
cdr3_nt: TGTGCCAGCAGCGTAGCTGCGTCTAGCGGGGGCCCTTCCCAAGAGACCCAGTACTTC; cdr3_aa: CASSVAASSGGPSQETQYF; d_call: TRBD2; clone_size: NA; j_call: TRBJ2-5; v_call: TRBV9
cdr3_nt: TGTGCCTGGAGTATAGGCGCAGGGAACTACGAGCAGTACTTC; cdr3_aa: CAWSIGAGNYEQYF; d_call: NA; clone_size: once; j_call: TRBJ2-7; v_call: TRBV30
cdr3_nt: TGTGCCAGCAGCCCCCTCACCGGGACAGCCTACGAGCAGTACTTC; cdr3_aa: CASSPLTGTAYEQYF; d_call: TRBD1; clone_size: NA; j_call: TRBJ2-7; v_call: TRBV11-2
cdr3_nt: TGTGCCAGTAGTTCGCACAGGGGACCGGGAGCTTTCTTT; cdr3_aa: CASSSHRGPGAFF; d_call: TRBD1; clone_size: NA; j_call: TRBJ1-1; v_call: TRBV19
cdr3_nt: TGTGCCAGTAGTATCCCGACGGGACTTGAAGCTTTCTTT; cdr3_aa: CASSIPTGLEAFF; d_call: NA; clone_size: NA; j_call: TRBJ1-1; v_call: TRBV19
cdr3_nt: TGTGCCAGCAGCTTAAGGGGGGGAGATTACGAGCAGTACTTC; cdr3_aa: CASSLRGGDYEQYF; d_call: NA; clone_size: NA; j_call: TRBJ2-7; v_call: TRBV7-9
cdr3_nt: TGTGCCAGTAGTGGGACAGGAGGGACGCCCCAGCATTTT; cdr3_aa: CASSGTGGTPQHF; d_call: TRBD1; clone_size: NA; j_call: TRBJ1-5; v_call: TRBV19
cdr3_nt: TGTGCCAGCAGTAGCGCTAGCGGGGTGCTGGAGCAGTTCTTC; cdr3_aa: CASSSASGVLEQFF; d_call: TRBD2; clone_size: NA; j_call: TRBJ2-1; v_call: TRBV6-5
cdr3_nt: TGTGCCAGCAGCTTTTCGGGACAGGCTAGCACAGATACGCAGTATTTT; cdr3_aa: CASSFSGQASTDTQYF; d_call: TRBD1; clone_size: few; j_call: TRBJ2-3; v_call: TRBV7-3
cdr3_nt: TGTGCCAGCAGTCAGAACAGGGACACTGAAGCTTTCTTT; cdr3_aa: CASSQNRDTEAFF; d_call: NA; clone_size: few; j_call: TRBJ1-1; v_call: TRBV6-6
cdr3_nt: TGTGCTAGTGCTCTACAAGAGACCCAGTACTTC; cdr3_aa: CASALQETQYF; d_call: NA; clone_size: few; j_call: TRBJ2-5; v_call: TRBV12-5
cdr3_nt: TGTGCCAGCAGTGAACACGGTCGACAGGGGGAGACTGAAGCTTTCTTT; cdr3_aa: CASSEHGRQGETEAFF; d_call: TRBD1; clone_size: NA; j_call: TRBJ1-1; v_call: TRBV6-1
cdr3_nt: TGCAGCGTTGATCAGGGTTCGTACTATGGCTACACCTTC; cdr3_aa: CSVDQGSYYGYTF; d_call: NA; clone_size: NA; j_call: TRBJ1-2; v_call: TRBV29-1
cdr3_nt: TGTGCCAGCAGCCAAGATTGGTCGGCGGCCGGGTACGAGCAGTACTTC; cdr3_aa: CASSQDWSAAGYEQYF; d_call: NA; clone_size: NA; j_call: TRBJ2-7; v_call: TRBV3-1/TRBV3-2
cdr3_nt: TGTGCCGGAGGACCGGGAAATGGCAATGAGCAGTTCTTC; cdr3_aa: CAGGPGNGNEQFF; d_call: NA; clone_size: few; j_call: TRBJ2-1; v_call: TRBV9
cdr3_nt: TGTGCCAGCAGCGACCGGGACAGTGTGAGGTGGGGTCAAGAGACCCAGTACTTC; cdr3_aa: CASSDRDSVRWGQETQYF; d_call: TRBD1; clone_size: few; j_call: TRBJ2-5; v_call: TRBV9
cdr3_nt: TGTGCCAGCAGCGAAGAGGGACAGGGAGGGTTCTTT; cdr3_aa: CASSEEGQGGFF; d_call: TRBD1; clone_size: few; j_call: TRBJ1-1; v_call: TRBV12-3/TRBV12-4
cdr3_nt: TGCGCCAGCAGCTATGACAGGGCAAACACCTACGAGCAGTACTTC; cdr3_aa: CASSYDRANTYEQYF; d_call: TRBD1; clone_size: NA; j_call: TRBJ2-7; v_call: TRBV5-1
cdr3_nt: TGCGCCAGCAGTCCAGTCAATGAGCAGTTCTTC; cdr3_aa: CASSPVNEQFF; d_call: NA; clone_size: NA; j_call: TRBJ2-1; v_call: TRBV10-2
cdr3_nt: TGTGCCAGCAGCATTCTGGACAGCTCCTACAATGAGCAGTTCTTC; cdr3_aa: CASSILDSSYNEQFF; d_call: NA; clone_size: NA; j_call: TRBJ2-1; v_call: TRBV9
cdr3_nt: TGCGCCAGCAGCCAAGAACGGACTAGCGGGGGGGCCGGCGAGACCCAGTACTTC; cdr3_aa: CASSQERTSGGAGETQYF; d_call: TRBD2; clone_size: once; j_call: TRBJ2-5; v_call: TRBV4-1
cdr3_nt: TGTGCCAGCAGCCAAGGGGGGACAGGTGGAAACACCATATATTTT; cdr3_aa: CASSQGGTGGNTIYF; d_call: TRBD1; clone_size: NA; j_call: TRBJ1-3; v_call: TRBV7-2
cdr3_nt: TGTGCCAGCTCACCACCGTCGGGGGGCAGGGAGACCCAGTACTTC; cdr3_aa: CASSPPSGGRETQYF; d_call: NA; clone_size: few; j_call: TRBJ2-5; v_call: TRBV18
cdr3_nt: TGTGCCAGTGAGCCCGGGACTAACTATGGCTACACCTTC; cdr3_aa: CASEPGTNYGYTF; d_call: NA; clone_size: NA; j_call: TRBJ1-2; v_call: TRBV19
cdr3_nt: TGTGCCAGCAGCGGGACTAGCGGGGCGAACTACGAGCAGTACTTC; cdr3_aa: CASSGTSGANYEQYF; d_call: TRBD2; clone_size: NA; j_call: TRBJ2-7; v_call: TRBV2